The T cell receptor (beta chain) described here comes from a study of cytomegalovirus exposure and HLA in healthy donors. Looked up from germline, CDR1 is MNHNY and CDR2 is SVGAGI (reference sequence). J gave up 1 base and V 6 bases, and 4 bases lay outside the gene matches. This CDR3 region has 15 residues. This clone was seen more than once but under ten times. Both 60 Vbeta primers and 13 Jbeta primers went into the PCR. Assay used: immunoSEQ multiplex PCR; TCRdb lists only in-frame clones, some missing. The sample holds some 190,000 clones, roughly a tenth seen once. The receptor was derived from a woman in her twenties or thirties in good health and CMV-seropositive. The chain couples TRBV6-6 to TRBJ2-2, with 8 bases that match TRBD2. Source material: PBMCs. Here the CDR3 DNA reads TGTGCCAGCAGACGACTAGCGCAGAACACCGGGGAGCTGTTTTTT. It codes for CASRRLAQNTGELFF.